Shown below are 21 T cell receptor beta chains from a single sample sequenced in a study of response to subunit inactivated influenza vaccine. TCRdb itself ran the RT-PCR reads through MiXCR, one entry per CDR3 protein. The table has 500,000 to 700,000 distinct CDR3 sequences, approximately 22% seen once. These data also formed part of another study, on T cells expressing NK-cell markers. In that study: Making the TCR beta cDNA relied on 5'RACE template switching with UMIs.

The material was CD4+ T cells sorted from PBMCs, obtained 11 to 12 days after vaccination. The origin of the receptors is a man over 45 who received an inactivated influenza vaccine.

There are a few counts of this clonotype. This chain connects TRBV11-2 to TRBJ2-5; the match to TRBD1 covers 9 bases. The CDR3 runs 14 residues. The junction had 5 bases not matched to a gene; V was cut back by 5 bases and J by 4 bases. The germline V gene encodes CDR1 SGHAT and CDR2 FQNNGV. The CDR3 loop is CASSPYRGPETQYF. The CDR3 nucleotides are TGTGCCAGCAGCCCGTACAGGGGGCCAGAGACCCAGTACTTC.

Only a few counts were recorded for this clonotype. The chain is built from TRBV29-1 and TRBJ1-3, with D uncertain. Trimming left V 5 bases short and J 2 bases short, with 7 bases between. Germline values: CDR1 SQVTM, CDR2 ANQGSEA. The CDR3 totals 12 residues. The CDR3: CSVLFPGNTIYF. The CDR3 DNA sequence: TGCAGCGTTCTTTTCCCTGGAAACACCATATATTTT.

This chain uses TRBV4-2 with TRBJ1-6; a weak D match, TRBD1 (6 bases). V shed 5 bases and J shed 7 bases, with 15 bases lying between them. This CDR3 contains 15 residues. The germline CDR1 and CDR2 sequences are LGHNA and YNFKEQ. In nucleotides, the CDR3 is TGTGCCAGCAGCGCTGGGTGGCAGGGGAATTCACCCCTCCACTTT. Its protein is CASSAGWQGNSPLHF.

As regards this clonotype: An end of the junction does not agree with germline; a read error may underlie this. The V and J genes are TRBV20-1 and TRBJ2-4; D ambiguous. Germline V gives CDR1 DFQATT, CDR2 SNEGSKA (reference sequence). This CDR3 has 13 residues. The CDR3 nucleotides read TGCAGTGCTTCTGACTTAGCCAAAAACATTCGGTACTTC. It encodes CSASDLAKNIRYF.

This rearrangement joins TRBV20-1 to TRBJ1-4; no clear D. V shed 2 bases and J shed 0 bases, with 10 bases lying between them. CDR3 length equals 15 residues. Germline lookup yields CDR1 DFQATT and CDR2 SNEGSKA (reference sequence). The chain's CDR3 is CSARPWVATNEKLFF. Here the CDR3 DNA reads TGCAGTGCTAGACCGTGGGTTGCAACTAATGAAAAACTGTTTTTT.

This chain connects TRBV23-1 to TRBJ1-6, with unresolved D. TRBV23-1 is an ORF, with its function uncertain. The CDR3 consists of 15 residues. V lost 1 base to trimming and J lost 6 bases, with 10 bases between them. The CDR3 spells CASSQCMEINSPLHF. The CDR3, as DNA: TGCGCCAGCAGTCAATGCATGGAGATTAATTCACCCCTCCACTTT.

The chain couples TRBV5-1 to TRBJ2-7, with D hard to call. The V and J ends lost 0 bases and 2 bases respectively, with 9 bases between them. The CDR3 is 14 amino acids. Germline CDR1 is SGHRS and CDR2 is YFSETQ. Here the CDR3 reads CASSLGDPTYEQYF. The DNA of the CDR3 is TGCGCCAGCAGCTTGGGCGATCCCACCTACGAGCAGTACTTC.

The sample holds a few counts of this clonotype. The CDR3 DNA is TGTGCCATCAGTGACACAATCAAACCTGGCGGCTACACCTTC. Translating it yields CAISDTIKPGGYTF. The chain combines TRBV10-3 with TRBJ1-2; no definite D call. V lost 3 bases and J 8 bases, leaving 16 bases between the germline ends. Germline lookup yields CDR1 ENHRY and CDR2 SYGVKD. This CDR3 is built from 14 residues.

The chain has TRBV29-1 and TRBJ2-7; D is unclear. The germline V gene encodes CDR1 SQVTM and CDR2 ANQGSEA. The CDR3 has 11 residues. Trimming shortened V by 5 bases and J by 2 bases, and 7 bases separated the two germline ends. The CDR3 DNA reads TGCAGCGTTAGGATAACCTACGAGCAGTACTTC. Protein product: CSVRITYEQYF.

This clonotype was detected ten times or more. CDR3 region: CASSRGLAGDNTGELFF. CDR3 DNA: TGTGCCAGTAGCCGGGGACTAGCGGGGGATAACACCGGGGAGCTGTTTTTT. The rearrangement joins TRBV19 to TRBJ2-2; the match to TRBD2 covers 14 bases. The CDR3 has 17 amino acids. Germline values: CDR1 LNHDA, CDR2 SQIVND (reference sequence). V shed 6 bases, J shed 2 bases, and the junction held 5 bases outside the gene matches.

This rearrangement joins TRBV29-1 to TRBJ2-1; D not resolved. The ends were cut back, 1 base at V and 15 bases at J, with 10 bases in the middle. This CDR3 has 10 amino acids. Germline V gene data show CDR1 as SQVTM and CDR2 as ANQGSEA. DNA for the CDR3: TGCAGCGTTGAAGCTACCGGTCGGTTCTTC. Residues: CSVEATGRFF.

The chain is built from TRBV3-1 and TRBJ2-3, with TRBD2 matching over 9 bases. Germline loops: CDR1 LGHDT, CDR2 YNNKEL (reference sequence). V lost 4 bases and J lost 5; bases outside the gene matches: 4. The CDR3 spans 14 residues. CDR3 loop: CASSRERGVDTQYF. The CDR3 DNA follows: TGTGCCAGCAGCCGAGAGCGGGGGGTAGATACGCAGTATTTT.

This chain links TRBV7-8 with TRBJ2-7; 8 bases line up with TRBD1. The CDR3 consists of 15 residues. With 1 base clipped from V and 6 bases from J, the junction kept 8 bases outside the gene matches. Germline V gene lookup returns CDR1 SGHVS and CDR2 FQNEAQ. The CDR3 DNA sequence: TGTGCCAGCAGCTTAGACCGAGGGACAGGATTCGAGCAGTACTTC. It is translated as CASSLDRGTGFEQYF.

This clonotype was counted a few times. The chain uses TRBV3-1 and TRBJ1-1; D gene uncertain. Germline V CDR1 and CDR2: LGHDT, YNNKEL (reference sequence). V dropped 4 bases and J dropped 2 bases, with 14 bases sitting between them. The CDR3 has 15 amino acids. The chain's CDR3 is CASSRRRSSNTEAFF. The DNA of the CDR3 is TGTGCCAGCAGCCGACGAAGGAGTAGCAACACTGAAGCTTTCTTT.

The rearrangement links TRBV12-3 or TRBV12-4 to TRBJ2-1; 14 bases agree with TRBD2. Germline trimming cut 6 bases from V and 9 bases from J; bases unmatched to any gene: 7. CDR3 length: 15 amino acids. CDR3 DNA sequence: TGTGCCAGCAGCCCGGGACTAGCGGGAGAGAGTGAGCAGTTCTTC. Amino acids: CASSPGLAGESEQFF.

This chain uses TRBV10-3 with TRBJ2-4; unclear D gene. The V and J ends lost 6 bases and 0 bases respectively, with 9 bases between them. The CDR3 runs 14 residues. Germline-derived CDR1 and CDR2 are ENHRY and SYGVKD. The chain's CDR3 is CAIRPPIAKNIQYF. The CDR3 region has the DNA TGTGCCATCAGACCCCCCATAGCCAAAAACATTCAGTACTTC.

This clonotype appeared many times. The rearrangement joins TRBV29-1 to TRBJ2-2; unclear D gene. This CDR3 is built from 14 residues. Germline V gene data show CDR1 as SQVTM and CDR2 as ANQGSEA. Trimming removed 6 bases from V and 0 bases from J, with 11 bases in between. CDR3 coding DNA: TGCAGCGTCAAGGCGCAGACGAACACCGGGGAGCTGTTTTTT. This sequence encodes CSVKAQTNTGELFF.

About this clonotype: An end of the junction does not agree with germline; a read error may underlie this. This rearrangement joins TRBV6-5 to TRBJ1-5; no definite D call. This CDR3 has 14 residues. Germline CDR1 is MNHEY and CDR2 is SVGAGI. The chain's CDR3 is CASNYGDSNQPQHF. DNA for the CDR3: TGTGCCAGCAATTACGGTGATAGCAATCAGCCCCAGCATTTT.

V usage is TRBV10-3 and J usage is TRBJ2-5; D not certain. The CDR3 length is 15 residues. The V gene's germline CDR1 is ENHRY and CDR2 SYGVKD. Trimming removed 2 bases at V and 3 bases at J, with 13 bases between. The CDR3 loop is CAISENSLKKETQYF. CDR3 nucleotides: TGTGCCATCAGTGAGAACAGCCTAAAAAAAGAGACCCAGTACTTC.

The rearrangement joins TRBV12-3 or TRBV12-4 to TRBJ2-2; D perhaps matches TRBD1 (6 bases). The CDR3 sequence is 15 residues long. The V end was cut by 4 bases, the J end by 5 bases, with 14 bases between. The CDR3 DNA follows: TGTGCCAGCAGTTATCCGGGACACAGGACCGGGGAGCTGTTTTTT. It yields the protein CASSYPGHRTGELFF.

This chain joins TRBV28 and TRBJ2-7; TRBD1 is a possible D gene (5 bases). Per germline, CDR1 MDHEN and CDR2 SYDVKM. CDR3 length: 13 amino acids. CDR3 amino acids: CASAQGKVYEQYF. The CDR3 nucleotides read TGTGCTTCAGCGCAGGGTAAAGTCTACGAGCAGTACTTC.